Reported below is one TCR beta chain. What it binds is unknown. The CDR3 runs to 13 residues. The V and J ends lost 6 bases and 3 bases respectively, with 12 bases between them. CDR1 and CDR2 (germline): MNHEY, SMNVEV (reference sequence). These data originate in a study of shared clonotypes between healthy human individuals. The study, taken as a whole, reports: Clonotype sharing across a handful of donors was observed for about 5.5% of naive CD4 clonotypes. Non-shared clonotypes were found to have lower generation probabilities than the clonotypes that were shared by all four of the sorted-subset donors.

The assay was immunoSEQ multiplex PCR, and TCRdb's table has in-frame clones only and misses some. The table shows over a million clones, with over 95% occurring only once. The study drew its donors from healthy HIV-negative adults without recent acute infections or vaccinations. The rearrangement links TRBV27 to TRBJ2-7, with D maybe TRBD1 (6 bases). Sequenced material: naive CD4+ T cells sorted from blood. The sample's subset: CD45RA+ positively selected. This TCR came from a man aged 25 to 40 in good health. In nucleotides, the CDR3 is TGTGCCAGCAGAAGGGGGTCCCTCTACGAGCAGTACTTC. As protein: CASRRGSLYEQYF.